The following is a T cell receptor beta chain sequence with its context. Its cognate antigen is unknown. The data stem from a study of PD-1 blockade in classical Hodgkin lymphoma. Study results and limitations: By C4D1, diversity of CD4+ TCRs had risen significantly, whereas that of CD8+ TCRs had not.

Profiling relied on immunoSEQ multiplex PCR, and the TCRdb table lists in-frame clones only, not all of them. The table has around 8,000 clones, about 86% seen once. The germline CDR1 and CDR2 sequences are SGHTA and FQGNSA. The trim removed 6 bases at V and 2 bases at J, leaving 6 bases unmatched. The CDR3 has 15 residues. Every single patient, without exception, relapsed after autologous stem cell transplantation, and brentuximab vedotin exposure varied. Negative selection with magnets was how CD8+ T cells were isolated from the thawed PBMCs. Here the sequenced sample was CD8+ T cells from blood, taken at baseline. The J gene is TRBJ2-7, the V gene TRBV7-2, with TRBD2 matching over 11 bases. The sequence came from a human donor with classical Hodgkin lymphoma. The CDR3 DNA reads as TGTGCCAGCAGACTGACTAGCGGGACCCCCTACGAGCAGTACTTC. Amino acids: CASRLTSGTPYEQYF.